This T cell receptor (beta chain) was observed in a study of blood T cell repertoires in COVID-19. Background on the study: COVID-19 samples from acute and convalescent phases originated in the United States, Italy and Spain. In each case, the material was cDNA or gDNA derived from T cells, B-cell-depleted T cells, or PBMCs.

In the authors' workflow: Amplification of reference gene primers provided the estimated nucleated cell counts. Sequencing was performed with immunoSEQ multiplex PCR; in TCRdb, only in-frame clones are kept and a portion is missing. Clonal size and the V and J genes are those of that table, whereas D and trimming came from the DNA. The profile shows approximately 76,000 clones, over 65% of them singletons. The clonotype comes from a woman in her sixties or seventies with acute or convalescent COVID-19. The sample comprised peripheral blood.

CDR3 sequence: CASSGYWGDTQYF. The CDR3 nucleotides are TGTGCCAGTAGTGGCTACTGGGGCGATACGCAGTATTTT. The rearrangement uses TRBV19 and TRBJ2-3; D perhaps matches TRBD1 (5 bases). The CDR3 totals 13 residues. Germline values: CDR1 LNHDA, CDR2 SQIVND (reference sequence). V shed 5 bases and J shed 6 bases, with 12 bases lying between them.